This T cell receptor (beta chain) comes out of a study of beta chain features in type 1 diabetes. Study information: Healthy donors resembled patients in age, gender and cell yields.

Every sorted population was more than 98% pure. The entirety of the isolated RNA underwent reverse transcription, so expressed TCRB transcripts were sequenced. A few million reads were obtained on average from naive, central memory and regulatory T cell samples. The data were produced by immunoSEQ multiplex PCR, yet TCRdb's version contains in-frame clones alone and is incomplete. The sample includes roughly 400,000 clones, over 11% of them seen just once. This clone has just a few counts. This sequence originates from a man aged 25-45 years in good health. Sequenced material: naive CD4+ T cells from blood.

CDR3 sequence: CAISDTGVNTEAFF. The CDR3 nucleotides are TGTGCCATCAGTGACACAGGGGTGAACACTGAAGCTTTCTTT. This sequence joins TRBV10-3 and TRBJ1-1; 7 bases are shared with TRBD1. This CDR3 has 14 amino acids. Germline CDR1 is ENHRY and CDR2 is SYGVKD. The V gene end was trimmed by 3 bases and the J gene end by 0 bases; junction bases not matched to a gene: 1.